This record looks at one TCR beta chain sequence and its context. The data derive from a study of shared clonotypes between healthy human individuals. Whole-study context: Those who served as donors were two women and a few men between the ages of 18 and 49. Three plates were used per donor for CD4 naive, three for CD4 memory, two for CD8 naive and one for CD8 memory.

Healthy HIV-negative adults with no recent acute infections or vaccinations were recruited as donors. Among the donors, all were Caucasian adults who lived in Nashville, Tennessee. Germline V CDR1 and CDR2: SGHAT, FQNNGV. The CDR3 totals 14 residues. Trimming left V 4 bases short and J 5 bases short, with 14 bases between. The repertoire was sequenced with immunoSEQ multiplex PCR; TCRdb's copy has only in-frame clones and lacks some. The profile shows millions of clones, approximately 93% of them singletons. This chain uses TRBV11-2 with TRBJ2-5; D not certain. This clonotype was sampled from a man aged 18 to 29 in good health. Some clones in this sample may be carry-over from other donors' samples. Source material: naive CD4+ T cells from PBMCs. Noted subset: CD45RA+ positively selected. CDR3 DNA: TGTGCCAGCAGCTCTCTTGGGGTTGTGGAGACCCAGTACTTC. Translated: CASSSLGVVETQYF. Filled out from reference TRBV11-2 and TRBJ2-5, the complete variable domain reads EAGVAQSPRYKIIEKRQSVAFWCNPISGHATLYWYQQILGQGPKLLIQFQNNGVVDDSQLPKDRFSAERLKGVDSTLKIQPAKLEDSAVYLCASSSLGVVETQYFGPGTRLLVL.